Listed here is a single TCR beta chain. Its antigen remains unidentified. The data originate from a study of cytomegalovirus exposure and HLA in healthy donors. The validation cohort, a group of around 120 subjects, included the donors and was separate from the roughly 700-subject first cohort. There are 14 residues in the CDR3. In germline, CDR1 is SGDLS, CDR2 YYNGEE. The V and J ends lost 2 bases and 0 bases respectively, with 8 bases between them. Here immunoSEQ multiplex PCR was the method, and the copy in TCRdb shows in-frame clones only, minus some. The sample contains 55,000 to 75,000 clones, 85% to 95% of which appear only once. Points from the study as a whole: Cytomegalovirus-associated status was assigned to around 160 TCR beta chains. In the 120 or so validation repertoires, approximately 94% of cluster scores exceeded 0, per a later analysis.

The material sequenced was PBMCs. This sequence originates from a man aged 18-30 years in good health and CMV-seropositive. The chain couples TRBV9 to TRBJ1-1; no definite D call. CDR3 in DNA: TGTGCCAGCAGCGTGAACAGCCTGAACACTGAAGCTTTCTTT. Its protein is CASSVNSLNTEAFF.